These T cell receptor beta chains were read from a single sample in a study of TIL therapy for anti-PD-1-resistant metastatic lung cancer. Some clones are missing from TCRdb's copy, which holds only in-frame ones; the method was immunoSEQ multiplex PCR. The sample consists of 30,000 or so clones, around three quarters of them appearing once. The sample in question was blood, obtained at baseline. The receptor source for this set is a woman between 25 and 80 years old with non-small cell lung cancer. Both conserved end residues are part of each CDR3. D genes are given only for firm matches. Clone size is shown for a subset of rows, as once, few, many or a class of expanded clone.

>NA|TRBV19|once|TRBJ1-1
TGTGCCAGTAGTATCGTAAGGGGTGAAGCTTTCTTT
CASSIVRGEAFF
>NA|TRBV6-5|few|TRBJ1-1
TGTGCCAGCAGTACACAGGGAAGAGCTTTCTTT
CASSTQGRAFF
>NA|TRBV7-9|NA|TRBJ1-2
TGTGCCAGCAGCAACTCTCCAATGGGTGGCTACACCTTC
CASSNSPMGGYTF
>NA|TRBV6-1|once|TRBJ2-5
TGTGCCAGCAGTCCACGGGACTCACAAGAGACCCAGTACTTC
CASSPRDSQETQYF
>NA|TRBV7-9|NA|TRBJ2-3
TGTGCCAGCAGCTACGGGGACGGAAGTAAAGCTAGCACAGATACGCAGTATTTT
CASSYGDGSKASTDTQYF
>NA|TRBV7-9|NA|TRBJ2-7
TGTGCCAGCAGCTTCGGAATGGGGCGAATCGACGAGCAGTACTTC
CASSFGMGRIDEQYF
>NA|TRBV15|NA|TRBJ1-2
TGTGCCACCAGCAGAGTCGTAGCCCTGCATATTAATGGCTACACCTTC
CATSRVVALHINGYTF
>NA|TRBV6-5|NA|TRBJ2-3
TGTGCCAGCAGCCAAAGCACAGATACGCAGTATTTT
CASSQSTDTQYF
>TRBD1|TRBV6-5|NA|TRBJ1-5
TGTGCCAGCAGAGGACAGGGGGATCAGCCCCAGCATTTT
CASRGQGDQPQHF
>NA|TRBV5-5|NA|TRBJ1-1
TGTGCCAGCAGCTTGGACGGGTTCTCGGGCACTGAAGCTTTCTTT
CASSLDGFSGTEAFF
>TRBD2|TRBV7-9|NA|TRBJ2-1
TGTGCCAGCAGCTTAGAAACGCGGGAGGGCCTTGAGCAGTTCTTC
CASSLETREGLEQFF
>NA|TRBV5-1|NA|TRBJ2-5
TGCGCCAGCTGGGGGGAAGAGACCCAGTACTTC
CASWGEETQYF
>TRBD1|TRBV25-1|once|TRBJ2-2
TGTGCCAGCAGAACCGGGACAGGGGTCACCGGGGAGCTGTTTTTT
CASRTGTGVTGELFF
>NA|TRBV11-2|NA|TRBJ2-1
TGTGCCAGCAGCCCCGCTCCTTTACCGCAGTTCTTC
CASSPAPLPQFF
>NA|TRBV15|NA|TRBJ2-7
TGTGCCACCAGCAGAGGGCGGAACTCCTACGAGCAGTACTTC
CATSRGRNSYEQYF
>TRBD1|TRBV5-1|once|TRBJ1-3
TGCGCCAGCAGCTCGGGACAGGGAGGAAACACCATATATTTT
CASSSGQGGNTIYF
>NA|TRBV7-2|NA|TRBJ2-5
TGTGCCAGCAGCTTAGGGTCCGGGACAACTCAAGAGACCCAGTACTTC
CASSLGSGTTQETQYF
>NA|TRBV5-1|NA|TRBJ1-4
TGCGCCAGCAGCTTGACAGGAGATGAAAAACTGTTTTTT
CASSLTGDEKLFF
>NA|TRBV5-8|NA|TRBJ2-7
TGTGCCAGCAGCGCGCAAAACTACGAGCAGTACTTC
CASSAQNYEQYF
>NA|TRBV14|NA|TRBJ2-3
TGTGCCAGCAGCCAAGATTTCCTGGATACGCAGTATTTT
CASSQDFLDTQYF
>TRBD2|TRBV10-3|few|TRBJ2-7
TGTGCCACCGGGACTACTAACTACGAGCAGTACTTC
CATGTTNYEQYF
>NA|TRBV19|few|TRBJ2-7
TGTGCCAGTAGTATCCGGCACAGCTACGAGCAGTACTTC
CASSIRHSYEQYF
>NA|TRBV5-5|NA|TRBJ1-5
TGTGCCAGCAGCTTGAGAGCAGACAATCAGCCCCAGCATTTT
CASSLRADNQPQHF
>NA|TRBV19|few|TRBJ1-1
TGTGCCAGTAGCACCGGGACAAAGAACACTGAAGCTTTCTTT
CASSTGTKNTEAFF
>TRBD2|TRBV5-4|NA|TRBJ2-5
TGTGCCAGCAGCCAACTAGCGGGGGACGAGACAGAGACCCAGTACTTC
CASSQLAGDETETQYF
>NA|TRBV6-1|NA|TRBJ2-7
TGTGCCAGCAGTGTCTACGAGCAGTACTTC
CASSVYEQYF
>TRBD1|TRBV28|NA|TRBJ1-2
TGTGCCAGCAGTTTTGGGGACAGAGGTAACGGCTACACCTTC
CASSFGDRGNGYTF
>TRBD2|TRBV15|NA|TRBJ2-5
TGTGCCACCAGCCAAAAACTAGCGGGAGTTGAAGAGACCCAGTACTTC
CATSQKLAGVEETQYF
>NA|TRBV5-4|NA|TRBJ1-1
TGTGCCAGCAGCGTGACAGGAAACACTGAAGCTTTCTTT
CASSVTGNTEAFF
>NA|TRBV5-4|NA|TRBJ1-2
TGTGCCAGCAGCTTGGCCCAGGGGACTAGTGGCTACACCTTC
CASSLAQGTSGYTF
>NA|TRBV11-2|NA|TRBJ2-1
TGTGCCAGCAGCTTAGATCCCGACCACTACAATGAGCAGTTCTTC
CASSLDPDHYNEQFF
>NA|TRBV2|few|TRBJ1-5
TGTGCCAGCTCGGGGGGCGATAAGCCCCAGCATTTT
CASSGGDKPQHF
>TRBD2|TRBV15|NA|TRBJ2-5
TGTGCCACCAGCAGGGAGGGACTAGGGAGGTTGGAGACCCAGTACTTC
CATSREGLGRLETQYF
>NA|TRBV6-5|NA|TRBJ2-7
TGTGCCAGCGGGCAGGGGTACGAGCAGTACTTC
CASGQGYEQYF
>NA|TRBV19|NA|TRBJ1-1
TGTGCCAGTAGTTGGGACGATAATCTAGACACTGAAGCTTTCTTT
CASSWDDNLDTEAFF
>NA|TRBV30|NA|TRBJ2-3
TGTGCCTGGAGTGACGGGCGTTACTCAGATACGCAGTATTTT
CAWSDGRYSDTQYF
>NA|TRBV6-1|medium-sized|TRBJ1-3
TGTGCCAGCAGCCCGCCAGGGTTGAAGAACACCATATATTTT
CASSPPGLKNTIYF
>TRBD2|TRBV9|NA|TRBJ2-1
TGTGCCAGCAGCGTAGGGGGACTAGCGGGAACTTATGAGCAGTTCTTC
CASSVGGLAGTYEQFF
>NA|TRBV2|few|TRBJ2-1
TGTGCCAGCAGAGCGGAGACTCAACTTTACAATGAGCAGTTCTTC
CASRAETQLYNEQFF
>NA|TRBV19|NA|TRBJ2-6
TGTGCCAGTAGTATTAGGAACCCGCGTAGCGCCTCTGGGGCCAACGTCCTGACTTTC
CASSIRNPRSASGANVLTF
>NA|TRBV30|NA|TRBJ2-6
TGTGCCCAAGGGTCTGGGGCCAACGTCCTGACTTTC
CAQGSGANVLTF
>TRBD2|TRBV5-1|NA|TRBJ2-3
TGCGCCAGCAGCAGGGGAGGGGCCGTAAATGGGGATACGCAGTATTTT
CASSRGGAVNGDTQYF
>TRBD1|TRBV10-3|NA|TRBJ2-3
TGTGCCATCAGTGAGCCGGGACAGGAAGGGGGTACGCAGTATTTT
CAISEPGQEGGTQYF
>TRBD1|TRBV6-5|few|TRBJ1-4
TGTGCCAGCAGTTCGACGGGACAGGGTGGGGAAAAACTGTTTTTT
CASSSTGQGGEKLFF
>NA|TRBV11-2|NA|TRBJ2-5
TGTGCCAGCAGCTTTATTTCGGCCGGGCCAGAGACCCAGTACTTC
CASSFISAGPETQYF
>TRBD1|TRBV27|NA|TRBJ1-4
TGTGCCAGCAGTCGTAAGACAGGGGGCACTAATGAAAAACTGTTTTTT
CASSRKTGGTNEKLFF
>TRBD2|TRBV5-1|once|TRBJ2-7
TGCGCCAGCAGCCCGGGACTAGTTTACGAGCAGTACTTC
CASSPGLVYEQYF
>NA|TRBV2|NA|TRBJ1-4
TGTGCCAGCAGTGATAAATCGGGACAACCCAAGTTCTCAACTAATGAAAAACTGTTTTTT
CASSDKSGQPKFSTNEKLFF
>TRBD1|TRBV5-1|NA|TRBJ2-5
TGCGCCAGCAGCGCCGGACAGGGCCGTGAGACCCAGTACTTC
CASSAGQGRETQYF
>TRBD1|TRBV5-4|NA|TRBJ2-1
TGTGCCAGCAGCTTGGGCTTCGGACAGGGGGTCTATGAGCAGTTCTTC
CASSLGFGQGVYEQFF
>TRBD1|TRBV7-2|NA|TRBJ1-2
TGTGCCAGCAGCCCAGGGACAGGGGGCTTACGTTACGGCTACACCTTC
CASSPGTGGLRYGYTF
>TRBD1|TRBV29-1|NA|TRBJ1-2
TGCAGCGTTGAAGGCCCCTCGGGACAGTCTTACTATGGCTACACCTTC
CSVEGPSGQSYYGYTF
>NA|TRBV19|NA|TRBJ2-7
TGTGCCAGTCCCAACGGGGTCGATTACTTC
CASPNGVDYF